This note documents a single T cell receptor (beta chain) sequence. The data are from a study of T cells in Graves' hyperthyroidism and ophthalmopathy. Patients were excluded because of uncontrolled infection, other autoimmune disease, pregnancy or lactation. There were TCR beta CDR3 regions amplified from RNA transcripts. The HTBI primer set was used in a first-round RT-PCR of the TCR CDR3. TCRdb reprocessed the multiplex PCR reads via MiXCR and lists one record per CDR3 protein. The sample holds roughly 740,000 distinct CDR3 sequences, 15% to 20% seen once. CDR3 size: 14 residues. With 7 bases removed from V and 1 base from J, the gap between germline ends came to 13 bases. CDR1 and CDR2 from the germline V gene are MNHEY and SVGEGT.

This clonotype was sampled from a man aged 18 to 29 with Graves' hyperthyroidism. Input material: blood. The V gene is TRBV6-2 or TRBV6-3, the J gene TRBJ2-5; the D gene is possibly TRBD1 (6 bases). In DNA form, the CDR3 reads TGTGCCAGCAACCCCCAAGGGGGCCAAGAGACCCAGTACTTC. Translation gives CASNPQGGQETQYF.